This T cell receptor beta chain originates from a study of blood T cell repertoires in COVID-19. Study background: Sites in the United States, Italy and Spain provided acute and convalescent COVID-19 samples. PBMCs, B-cell-depleted T cells, or T cells were the source of the cDNA or gDNA that made up the material.

Some clones are missing from TCRdb's copy, which holds only in-frame ones; the method was immunoSEQ multiplex PCR. In the table there are some 150,000 clones, around 87% of which are singletons. The sequence derives from a man in his forties or fifties who had recovered from COVID-19. Sequencing input: peripheral blood.

The CDR3 protein is CASTEQGAIFNEQFF. CDR3 nucleotide sequence: TGTGCCAGCACCGAACAGGGGGCTATATTCAATGAGCAGTTCTTC. This chain joins TRBV5-5 and TRBJ2-1, with TRBD1 matching 9 bases. CDR1 and CDR2 from the germline V gene are SGHKS and YYEKEE (reference sequence). The V segment lost 6 bases and the J segment 6 bases; nucleotides outside the gene matches: 10. The CDR3 is made up of 15 amino acids.